The source of this TCR beta chain is a study of Ad26.COV2.S vaccination and SARS-CoV-2 variants. Study-level information: Dosing was one shot or two shots 56 days apart.

Method: immunoSEQ multiplex PCR; TCRdb's copy keeps in-frame clones and lacks some. The profile shows a few hundred thousand clones, approximately 90% of them singletons. This sample's treatment: roughly 18 received Ad26.COV2.S at low or high dose, single or two shots; 5 received placebo; per-sample allocation not given. Sampling occurred on day 63 after the first vaccine or placebo injection. Donation came from an adult in Boston who was aged 18-55 years. The V end lost 2 bases, the J end lost 2 bases, and 9 bases lay between the germline ends. The CDR3 totals 14 residues. Germline values: CDR1 SNHLY, CDR2 FYNNEI.

This specimen consisted of peripheral blood, obtained in a trial of Ad26.COV2.S vaccine versus placebo. V usage is TRBV2 and J usage is TRBJ2-5, with D uncertain. The receptor was isolated from a person aged 18-60 years who received the Ad26.COV2.S COVID-19 vaccine or a placebo. Here the CDR3 reads CASSELDGQETQYF. As DNA, the CDR3 is TGTGCCAGCAGTGAACTCGATGGACAAGAGACCCAGTACTTC.